The T cell receptor (beta chain) under discussion was sequenced for a study of blood T cell repertoires in COVID-19. Background on the study: The study drew acute and convalescent COVID-19 samples from the United States, Italy and Spain. From T cells, B-cell-depleted T cells, or PBMCs came the material, which was cDNA or gDNA.

Methods used by the authors: Quantification of nucleated cells was approximated via reference gene primer amplification. Assay used: immunoSEQ multiplex PCR; TCRdb lists only in-frame clones, some missing. D and trimming come from the DNA, and the V and J calls and clone size come from that table. The sample consists of approximately 210,000 clones, roughly four fifths of them appearing once. V was cut by 5 bases and J by 5 bases, with 2 bases left in between. There are 10 residues in the CDR3. This receptor was taken from a woman in her thirties or forties with active or convalescent COVID-19. The specimen sequenced was peripheral blood. This chain connects TRBV12-3 or TRBV12-4 to TRBJ2-3; D call uncertain. The CDR3 DNA sequence: TGTGCCAGCAGTCTAGATACGCAGTATTTT. Translating it yields CASSLDTQYF.